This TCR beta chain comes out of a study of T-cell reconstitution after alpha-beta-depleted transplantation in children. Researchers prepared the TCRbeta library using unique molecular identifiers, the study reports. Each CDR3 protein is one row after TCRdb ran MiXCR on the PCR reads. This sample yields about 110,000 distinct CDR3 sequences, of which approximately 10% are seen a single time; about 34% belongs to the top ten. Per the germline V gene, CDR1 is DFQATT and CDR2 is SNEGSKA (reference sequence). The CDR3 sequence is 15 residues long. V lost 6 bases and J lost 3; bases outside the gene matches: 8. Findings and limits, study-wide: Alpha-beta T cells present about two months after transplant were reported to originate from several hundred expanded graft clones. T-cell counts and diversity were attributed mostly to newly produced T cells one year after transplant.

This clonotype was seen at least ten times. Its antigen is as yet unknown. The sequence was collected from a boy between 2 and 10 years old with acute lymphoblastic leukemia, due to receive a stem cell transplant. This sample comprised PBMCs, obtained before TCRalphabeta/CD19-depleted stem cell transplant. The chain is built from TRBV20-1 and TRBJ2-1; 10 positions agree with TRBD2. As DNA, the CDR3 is TGCAGTGCCCCTCTAGCGGGAGTTTTCTACAATGAGCAGTTCTTC. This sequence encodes CSAPLAGVFYNEQFF.